This T cell receptor beta chain appears in the sequencing data of a study of T cell repertoires in cytomegalovirus infection. As for the study in general: CMV infection and matching HLA type were both indicated by public TCR beta signatures.

TCRdb processed the reads anew with MiXCR; each CDR3 protein has one entry. Of around 77,000 distinct CDR3 sequences detected, roughly 20% appear once; the ten largest clones hold about 63%. The CDR3 is made up of 11 amino acids. V was shortened by 5 bases and J by 7 bases, with 3 bases between the two germline ends. CDR1 SGHVS and CDR2 FQNEAQ come from the germline V gene. As regards this clonotype: Its antigen remains unidentified.

This sequence originates from a human donor in good health (CMV status not recorded). Some clones in this sample may be carry-over from other donors' samples. The chain couples TRBV7-8 to TRBJ2-6; D is undetermined. Sample: CD8+ T cells from cultured PBMCs, taken from culture after CMV antigen stimulation. Here the CDR3 reads CASSPANVLTF. In DNA, the CDR3 is TGTGCCAGCAGCCCCGCCAACGTCCTGACTTTC.